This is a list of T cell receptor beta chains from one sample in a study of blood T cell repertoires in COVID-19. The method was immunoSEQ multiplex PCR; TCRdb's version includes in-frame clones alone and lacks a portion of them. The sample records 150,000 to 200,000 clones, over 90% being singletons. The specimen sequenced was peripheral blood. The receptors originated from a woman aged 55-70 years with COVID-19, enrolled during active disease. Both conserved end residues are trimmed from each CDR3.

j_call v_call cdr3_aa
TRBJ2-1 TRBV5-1 ASSSGLAGPYNEQF
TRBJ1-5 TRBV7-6 ASSLDGTGANQPQH
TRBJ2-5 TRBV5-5 ASSLFRDQETQY
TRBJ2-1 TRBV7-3 ASSGLAGGQRNEQF
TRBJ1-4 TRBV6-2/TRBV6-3 ASSYLGGKLF
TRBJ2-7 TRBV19 ASSMFHNSYEQY
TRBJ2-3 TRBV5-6 ASSLSGSTDTQY
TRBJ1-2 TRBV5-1 ASSLQGVLYGYT
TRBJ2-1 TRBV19 ASSIAGTSLSEQF
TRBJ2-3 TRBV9 ASSGLGLAGAGTDTQY
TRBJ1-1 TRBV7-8 ASSLVNRGREAF
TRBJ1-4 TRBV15 ATSRGVGTGGKTNEKLF
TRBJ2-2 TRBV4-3 ASSQAGRTGELF
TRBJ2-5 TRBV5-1 ASSFQPGTGVQETQY
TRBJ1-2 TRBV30 AWRLGQNYGYT
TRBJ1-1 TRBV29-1 SVVQGRGTEAF
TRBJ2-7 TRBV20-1 SAREGGKQY
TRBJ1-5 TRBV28 ASSRELRQPQH
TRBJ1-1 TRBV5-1 ASSPTPGSTEAF
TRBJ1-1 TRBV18 ASSLIPGHETGAF
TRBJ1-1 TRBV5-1 ASSFTGRTEAF
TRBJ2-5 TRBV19 ASGGGLETQY
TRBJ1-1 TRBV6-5 ASRTGQNTEAF
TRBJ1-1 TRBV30 AFNQGPGTEAF
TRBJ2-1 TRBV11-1 ASSLANQRTYNEQF
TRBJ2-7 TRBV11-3 ASSLGRGVSHEQY
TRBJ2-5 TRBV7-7 ASSWSRERAQY
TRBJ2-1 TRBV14 ASSQDRYNEQF
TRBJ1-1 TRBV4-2 ASSFDRGRTEAF
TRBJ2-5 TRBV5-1 ASSLTGGAGTQY
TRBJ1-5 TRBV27 ASSLSLQGQPQH
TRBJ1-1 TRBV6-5 ASSDSWLTEAF
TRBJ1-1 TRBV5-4 ASRRQGNTEAF
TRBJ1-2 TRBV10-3 AISESGGQGQGYT
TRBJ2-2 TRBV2 ASSRTSLGVDNTGELF
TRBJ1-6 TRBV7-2 ASSAAGYNSPLH
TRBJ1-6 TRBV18 ASSRNTGEASNSPLH
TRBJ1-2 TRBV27 ASSLWGTGNGYT
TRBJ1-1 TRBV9 ASSVLSVATEAF
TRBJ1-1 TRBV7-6 ASSSPGQGGLNTEAF
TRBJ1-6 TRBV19 ASSQYNSPLH
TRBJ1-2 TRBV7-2 ASSSSVGSVYGYT
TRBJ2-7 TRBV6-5 ASSYSGGTYEQY
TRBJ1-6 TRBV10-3 ATRPGGEDSPLH
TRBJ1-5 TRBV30 AWGLGRGNQPQH
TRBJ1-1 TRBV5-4 ASSQILRTGPTEAF
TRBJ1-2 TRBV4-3 ASSQDSWGVNYGYT
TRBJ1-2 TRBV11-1 ASSRGQTNYGYT
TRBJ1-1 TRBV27 ASRTRQGTWSAF
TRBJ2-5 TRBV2 ASSGTSGGQETQY
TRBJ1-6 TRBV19 ASRGDSYNSPLH
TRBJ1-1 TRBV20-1 SASVRRNTEAF
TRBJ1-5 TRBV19 ASTPQRADQPQH
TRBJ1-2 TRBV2 ASSPDRAGGYT
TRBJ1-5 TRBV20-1 SASVGGNQPQH
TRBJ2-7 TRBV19 ASSMGAYEQY
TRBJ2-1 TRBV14 ASSQVSAGGFPNEQF
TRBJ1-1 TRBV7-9 ASSEVRGRTEAF
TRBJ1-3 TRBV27 ASSPPSREFSGNTIY